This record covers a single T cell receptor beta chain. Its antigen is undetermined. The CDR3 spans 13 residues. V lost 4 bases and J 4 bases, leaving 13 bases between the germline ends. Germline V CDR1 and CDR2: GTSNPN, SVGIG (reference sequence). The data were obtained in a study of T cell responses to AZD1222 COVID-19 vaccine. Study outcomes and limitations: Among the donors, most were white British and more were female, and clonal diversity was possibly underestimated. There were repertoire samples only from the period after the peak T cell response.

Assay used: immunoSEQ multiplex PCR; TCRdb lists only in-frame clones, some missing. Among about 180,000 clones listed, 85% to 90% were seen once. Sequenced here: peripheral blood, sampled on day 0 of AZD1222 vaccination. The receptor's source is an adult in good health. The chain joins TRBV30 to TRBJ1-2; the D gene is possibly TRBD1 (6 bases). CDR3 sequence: CAWNGGGLYGYTF. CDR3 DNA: TGTGCCTGGAATGGTGGGGGGCTCTATGGCTACACCTTC.